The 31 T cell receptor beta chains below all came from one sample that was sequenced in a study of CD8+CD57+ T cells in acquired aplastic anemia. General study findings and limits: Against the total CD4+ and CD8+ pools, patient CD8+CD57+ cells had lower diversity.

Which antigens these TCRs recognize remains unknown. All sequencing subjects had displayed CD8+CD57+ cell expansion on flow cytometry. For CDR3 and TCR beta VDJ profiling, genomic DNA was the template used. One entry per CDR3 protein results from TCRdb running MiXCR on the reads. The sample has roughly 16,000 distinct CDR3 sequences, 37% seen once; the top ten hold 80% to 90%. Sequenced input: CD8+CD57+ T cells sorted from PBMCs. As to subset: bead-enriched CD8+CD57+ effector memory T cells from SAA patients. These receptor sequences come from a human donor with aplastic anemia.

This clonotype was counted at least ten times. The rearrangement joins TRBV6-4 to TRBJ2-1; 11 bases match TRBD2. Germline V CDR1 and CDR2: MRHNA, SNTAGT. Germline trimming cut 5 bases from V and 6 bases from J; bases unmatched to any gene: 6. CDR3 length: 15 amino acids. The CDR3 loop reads CASSPASGGSNEQFF. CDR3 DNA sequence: TGTGCCAGCAGTCCAGCTAGCGGGGGGAGCAATGAGCAGTTCTTC.

Written as DNA, the CDR3 is TGTGCCAGCAGTCATCCCGGCTACAGGGTAGCAGCTTACGAGCAGTACTTC. Residues: CASSHPGYRVAAYEQYF. This chain joins TRBV28 and TRBJ2-7; perhaps TRBD1 as D (6 bases). The CDR3 extends over 17 amino acids. The germline V and J ends were trimmed by 5 bases and 4 bases, with 24 bases remaining between them. CDR1 and CDR2 from the germline V gene are MDHEN and SYDVKM.

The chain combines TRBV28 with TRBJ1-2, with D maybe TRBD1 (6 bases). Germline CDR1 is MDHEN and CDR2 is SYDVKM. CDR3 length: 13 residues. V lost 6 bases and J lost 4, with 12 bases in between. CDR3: CASSPTGIYGYTF. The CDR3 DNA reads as TGTGCCAGCAGCCCGACAGGCATCTATGGCTACACCTTC.

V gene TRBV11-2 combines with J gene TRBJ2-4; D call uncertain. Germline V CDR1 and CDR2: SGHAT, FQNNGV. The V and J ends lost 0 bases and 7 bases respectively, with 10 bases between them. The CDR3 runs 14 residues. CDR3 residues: CASSLDADLNIQYF. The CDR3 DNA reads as TGTGCCAGCAGCTTAGATGCGGACCTGAACATTCAGTACTTC.

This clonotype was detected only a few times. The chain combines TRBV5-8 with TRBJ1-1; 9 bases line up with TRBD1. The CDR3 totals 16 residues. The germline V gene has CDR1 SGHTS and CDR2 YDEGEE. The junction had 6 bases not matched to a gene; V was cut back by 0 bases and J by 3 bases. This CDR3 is CASSLVYRGLDTEAFF. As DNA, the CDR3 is TGTGCCAGCAGCTTGGTCTACAGGGGGCTCGACACTGAAGCTTTCTTT.

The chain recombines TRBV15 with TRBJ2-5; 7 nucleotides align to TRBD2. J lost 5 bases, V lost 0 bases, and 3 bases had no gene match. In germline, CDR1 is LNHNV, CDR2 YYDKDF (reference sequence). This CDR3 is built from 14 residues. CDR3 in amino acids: CATSRDLGGETQYF. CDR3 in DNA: TGTGCCACCAGCAGAGATTTGGGAGGGGAGACCCAGTACTTC.

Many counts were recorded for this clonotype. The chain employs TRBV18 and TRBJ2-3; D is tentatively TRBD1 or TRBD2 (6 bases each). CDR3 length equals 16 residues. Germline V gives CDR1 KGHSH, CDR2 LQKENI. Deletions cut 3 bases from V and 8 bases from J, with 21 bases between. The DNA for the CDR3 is TGTGCCAGCTCACCGGGATGGGGGGCCCTGCAAGGTACGCAGTATTTT. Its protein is CASSPGWGALQGTQYF.

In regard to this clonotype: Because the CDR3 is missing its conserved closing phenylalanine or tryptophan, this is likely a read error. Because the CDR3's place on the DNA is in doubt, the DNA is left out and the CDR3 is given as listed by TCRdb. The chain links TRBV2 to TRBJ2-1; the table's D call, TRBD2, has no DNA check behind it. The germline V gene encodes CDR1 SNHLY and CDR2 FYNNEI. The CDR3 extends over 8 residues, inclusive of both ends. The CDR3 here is CASTLTSG.

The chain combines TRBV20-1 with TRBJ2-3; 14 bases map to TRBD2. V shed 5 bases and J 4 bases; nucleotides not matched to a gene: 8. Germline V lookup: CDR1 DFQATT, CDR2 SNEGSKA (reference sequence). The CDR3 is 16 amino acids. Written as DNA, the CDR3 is TGCAGTGCTCCGACCGGGACTAGCGGGAGTCCAGATACGCAGTATTTT. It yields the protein CSAPTGTSGSPDTQYF.

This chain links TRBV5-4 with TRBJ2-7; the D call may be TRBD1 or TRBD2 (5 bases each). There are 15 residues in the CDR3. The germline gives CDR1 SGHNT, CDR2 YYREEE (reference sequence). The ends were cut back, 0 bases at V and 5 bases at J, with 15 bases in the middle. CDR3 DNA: TGTGCCAGCAGCTTGGGAGGGGCCCAGGGCAACGAGCAGTACTTC. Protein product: CASSLGGAQGNEQYF.

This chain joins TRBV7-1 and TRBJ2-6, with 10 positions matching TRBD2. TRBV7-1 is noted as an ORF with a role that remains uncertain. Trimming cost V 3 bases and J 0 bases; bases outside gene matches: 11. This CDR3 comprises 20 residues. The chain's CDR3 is CASSSPDLAGVPSGANVLTF. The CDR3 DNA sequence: TGTGCCAGCAGCTCCCCTGACCTAGCGGGAGTTCCCTCTGGGGCCAACGTCCTGACTTTC.

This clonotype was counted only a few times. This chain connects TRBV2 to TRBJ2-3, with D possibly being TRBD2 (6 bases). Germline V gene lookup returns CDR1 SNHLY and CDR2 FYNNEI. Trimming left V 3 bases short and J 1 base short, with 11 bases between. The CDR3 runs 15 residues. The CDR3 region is CASSDQSGGTDTQYF. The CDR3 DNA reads TGTGCCAGCAGTGACCAGTCGGGGGGCACAGATACGCAGTATTTT.

As DNA, the CDR3 is TGCGCCAGCAGCTTGGGGACAGCAGATGCGACCTACGAGCAGTACTTC. Amino acids: CASSLGTADATYEQYF. V is TRBV5-1 and J is TRBJ2-7, with TRBD1 as a possible D gene (6 bases). V was trimmed by 0 bases and J by 2 bases, leaving 15 bases between them. Germline V gives CDR1 SGHRS, CDR2 YFSETQ. The CDR3 is 16 amino acids.

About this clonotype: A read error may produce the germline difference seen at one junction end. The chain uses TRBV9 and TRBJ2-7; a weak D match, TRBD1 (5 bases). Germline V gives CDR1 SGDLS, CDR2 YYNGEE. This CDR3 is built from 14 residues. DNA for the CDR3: TGTGCCAACAGCGTGGACACGGTTTCCTACGAGCAGTGCTTC. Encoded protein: CANSVDTVSYEQCF.

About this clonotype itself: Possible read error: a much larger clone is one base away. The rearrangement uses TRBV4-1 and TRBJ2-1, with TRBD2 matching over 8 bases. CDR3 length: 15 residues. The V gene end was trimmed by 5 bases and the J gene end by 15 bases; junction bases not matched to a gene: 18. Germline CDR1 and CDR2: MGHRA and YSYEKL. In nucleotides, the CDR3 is TGCGCCAGCAGCTCAGAGGACCAATCCGGGACTAGACGGTTCTTC. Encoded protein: CASSSEDQSGTRRFF.

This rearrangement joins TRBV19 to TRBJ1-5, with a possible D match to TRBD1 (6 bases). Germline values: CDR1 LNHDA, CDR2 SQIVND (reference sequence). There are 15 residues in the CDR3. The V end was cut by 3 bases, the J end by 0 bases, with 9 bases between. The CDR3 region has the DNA TGTGCCAGTAGTATCCCGGGACATAGCAATCAGCCCCAGCATTTT. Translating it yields CASSIPGHSNQPQHF.

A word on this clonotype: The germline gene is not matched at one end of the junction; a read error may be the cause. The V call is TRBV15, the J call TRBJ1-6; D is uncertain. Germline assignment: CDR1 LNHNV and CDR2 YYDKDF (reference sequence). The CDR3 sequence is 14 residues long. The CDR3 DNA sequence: TGTGCCAGCAGCACCCGACCCTATAATTCACCCCTCCACTTT. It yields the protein CASSTRPYNSPLHF.

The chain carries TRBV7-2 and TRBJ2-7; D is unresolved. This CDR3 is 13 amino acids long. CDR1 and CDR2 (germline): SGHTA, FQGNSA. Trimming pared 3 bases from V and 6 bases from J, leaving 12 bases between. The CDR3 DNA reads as TGTGCCAGCAGCTTCATGATCAGGCGCGAGCAGTACTTC. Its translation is CASSFMIRREQYF.

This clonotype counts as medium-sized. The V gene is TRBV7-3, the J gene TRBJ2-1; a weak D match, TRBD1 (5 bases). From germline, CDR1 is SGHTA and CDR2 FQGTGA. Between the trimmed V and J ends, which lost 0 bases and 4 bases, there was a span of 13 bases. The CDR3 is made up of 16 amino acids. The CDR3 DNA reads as TGTGCCAGCAGCTTAACGTCCGACAGTTCATACAATGAGCAGTTCTTC. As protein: CASSLTSDSSYNEQFF. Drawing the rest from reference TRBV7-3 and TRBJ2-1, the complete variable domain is GAGVSQTPSNKVTEKGKYVELRCDPISGHTALYWYRQSLGQGPEFLIYFQGTGAADDSGLPNDRFFAVRPEGSVSTLKIQRTERGDSAVYLCASSLTSDSSYNEQFFGPGTRLTVL.

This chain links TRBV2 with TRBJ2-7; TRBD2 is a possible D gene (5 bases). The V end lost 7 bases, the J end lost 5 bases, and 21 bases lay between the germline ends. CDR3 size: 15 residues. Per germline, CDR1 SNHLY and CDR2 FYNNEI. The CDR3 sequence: CASNSKAEAFDEQYF. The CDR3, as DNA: TGTGCCAGCAACTCGAAAGCGGAGGCGTTCGACGAGCAGTACTTC.

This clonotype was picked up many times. For the CDR3, the DNA is TGTGCCAGCATACAGGGGGCTGGCAATCAGCCCCAGCATTTT. Residues: CASIQGAGNQPQHF. V gene TRBV6-1 combines with J gene TRBJ1-5; TRBD1 matches 9 bases. Germline V gene sequence: CDR1 MNHNS, CDR2 SASEGT. The CDR3 sequence is 14 residues long. The V and J ends lost 7 bases and 2 bases, in that order; junction bases with no gene match: 3.

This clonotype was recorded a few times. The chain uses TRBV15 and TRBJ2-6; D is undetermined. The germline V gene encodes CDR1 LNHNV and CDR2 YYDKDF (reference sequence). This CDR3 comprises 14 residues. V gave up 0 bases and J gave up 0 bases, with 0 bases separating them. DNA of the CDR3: TGTGCCACCAGCAGAGACTCTGGGGCCAACGTCCTGACTTTC. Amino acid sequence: CATSRDSGANVLTF.

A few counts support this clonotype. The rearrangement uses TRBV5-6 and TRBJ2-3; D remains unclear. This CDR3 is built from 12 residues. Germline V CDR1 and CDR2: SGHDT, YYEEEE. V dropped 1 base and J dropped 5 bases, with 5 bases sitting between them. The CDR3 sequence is CASSLSRDTQYF. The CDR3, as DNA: TGTGCCAGCAGCTTGAGTAGAGATACGCAGTATTTT.

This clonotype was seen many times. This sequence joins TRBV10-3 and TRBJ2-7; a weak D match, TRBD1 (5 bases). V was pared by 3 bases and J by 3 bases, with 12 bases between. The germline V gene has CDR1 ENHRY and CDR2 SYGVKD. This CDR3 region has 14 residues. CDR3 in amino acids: CAISEDRSGYEQYF. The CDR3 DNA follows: TGTGCCATCAGTGAAGACAGATCGGGCTACGAGCAGTACTTC.

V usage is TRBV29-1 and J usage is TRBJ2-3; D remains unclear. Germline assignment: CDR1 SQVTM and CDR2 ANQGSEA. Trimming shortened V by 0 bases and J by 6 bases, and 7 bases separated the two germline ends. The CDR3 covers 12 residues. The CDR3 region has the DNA TGCAGCGTTGAAGATATCGGTGATACGCAGTATTTT. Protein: CSVEDIGDTQYF.

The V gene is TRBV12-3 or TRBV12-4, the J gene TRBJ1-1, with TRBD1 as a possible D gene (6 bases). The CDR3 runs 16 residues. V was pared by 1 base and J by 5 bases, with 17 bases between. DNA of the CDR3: TGTGCCAGCAGTTTAGAGTTACAGTGGGGGCGAACTGAAGCTTTCTTT. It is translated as CASSLELQWGRTEAFF.

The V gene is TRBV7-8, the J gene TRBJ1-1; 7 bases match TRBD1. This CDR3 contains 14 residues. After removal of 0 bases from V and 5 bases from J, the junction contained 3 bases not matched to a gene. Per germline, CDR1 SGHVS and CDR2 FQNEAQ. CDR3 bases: TGTGCCAGCAGCTTAGCAGGGGGCTTAACTGAAGCTTTCTTT. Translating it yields CASSLAGGLTEAFF.

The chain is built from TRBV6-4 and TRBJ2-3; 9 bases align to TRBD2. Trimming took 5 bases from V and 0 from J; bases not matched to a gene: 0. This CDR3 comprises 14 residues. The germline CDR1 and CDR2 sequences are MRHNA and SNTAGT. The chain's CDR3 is CASSTSGSTDTQYF. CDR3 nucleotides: TGTGCCAGCAGTACTAGCGGGAGCACAGATACGCAGTATTTT.

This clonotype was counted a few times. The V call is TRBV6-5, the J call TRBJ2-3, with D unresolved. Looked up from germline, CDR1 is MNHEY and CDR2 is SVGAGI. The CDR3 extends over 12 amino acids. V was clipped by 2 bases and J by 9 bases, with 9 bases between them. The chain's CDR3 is CASSYDRATQYF. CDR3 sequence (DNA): TGTGCCAGCAGTTACGACCGGGCGACGCAGTATTTT.

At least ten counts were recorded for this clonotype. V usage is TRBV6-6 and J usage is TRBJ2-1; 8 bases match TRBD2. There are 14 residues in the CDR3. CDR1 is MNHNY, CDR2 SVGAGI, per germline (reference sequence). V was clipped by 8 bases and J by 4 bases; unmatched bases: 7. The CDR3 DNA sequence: TGTGCCAGCTACTCGGGGGGGGGATACAATGAGCAGTTCTTC. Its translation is CASYSGGGYNEQFF.

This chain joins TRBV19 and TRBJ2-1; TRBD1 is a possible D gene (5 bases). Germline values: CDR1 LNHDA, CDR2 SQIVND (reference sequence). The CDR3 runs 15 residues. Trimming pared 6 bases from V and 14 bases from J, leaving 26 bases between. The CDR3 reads CASSRTGILKGVEFF. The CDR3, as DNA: TGTGCCAGTAGCCGAACAGGTATCCTAAAGGGCGTCGAGTTCTTC.